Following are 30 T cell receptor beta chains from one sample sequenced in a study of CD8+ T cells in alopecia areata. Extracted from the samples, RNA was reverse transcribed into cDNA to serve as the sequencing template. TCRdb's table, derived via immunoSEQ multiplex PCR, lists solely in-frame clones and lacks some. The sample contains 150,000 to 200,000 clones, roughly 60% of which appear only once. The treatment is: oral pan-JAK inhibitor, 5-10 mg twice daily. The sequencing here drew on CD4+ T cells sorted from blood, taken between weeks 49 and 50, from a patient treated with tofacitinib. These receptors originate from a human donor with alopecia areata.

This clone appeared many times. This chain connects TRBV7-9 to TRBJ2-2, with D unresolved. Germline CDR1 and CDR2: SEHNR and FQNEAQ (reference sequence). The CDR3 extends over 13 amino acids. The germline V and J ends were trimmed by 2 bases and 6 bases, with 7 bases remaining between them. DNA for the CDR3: TGTGCCAGCAGCTTATTCGAGGCCGGGGAGCTGTTTTTT. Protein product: CASSLFEAGELFF.

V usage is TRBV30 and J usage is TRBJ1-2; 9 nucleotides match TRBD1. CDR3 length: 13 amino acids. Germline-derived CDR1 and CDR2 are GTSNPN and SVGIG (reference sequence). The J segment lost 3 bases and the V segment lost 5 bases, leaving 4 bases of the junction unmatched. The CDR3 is CAWGDRADYGYTF. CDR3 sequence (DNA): TGTGCCTGGGGGGACAGGGCCGACTATGGCTACACCTTC. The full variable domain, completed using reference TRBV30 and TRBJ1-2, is SQTIHQWPATLVQPVGSPLSLECTVEGTSNPNLYWYRQAAGRGLQLLFYSVGIGQISSEVPQNLSASRPQDRQFILSSKKLLLSDSGFYLCAWGDRADYGYTFGSGTRLTVV.

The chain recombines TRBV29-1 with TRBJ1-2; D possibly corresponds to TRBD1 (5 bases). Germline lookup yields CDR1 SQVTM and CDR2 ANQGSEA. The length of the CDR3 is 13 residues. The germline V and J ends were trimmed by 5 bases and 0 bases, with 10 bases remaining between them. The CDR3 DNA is TGCAGCGTTTGGGTGGACACTAACTATGGCTACACCTTC. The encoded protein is CSVWVDTNYGYTF.

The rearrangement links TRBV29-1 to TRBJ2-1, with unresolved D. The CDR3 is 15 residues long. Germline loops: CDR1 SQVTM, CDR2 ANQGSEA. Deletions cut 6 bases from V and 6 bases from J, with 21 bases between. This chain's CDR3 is CSVGQLVQVFNEQFF. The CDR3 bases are TGCAGCGTCGGGCAATTAGTGCAAGTCTTCAATGAGCAGTTCTTC.

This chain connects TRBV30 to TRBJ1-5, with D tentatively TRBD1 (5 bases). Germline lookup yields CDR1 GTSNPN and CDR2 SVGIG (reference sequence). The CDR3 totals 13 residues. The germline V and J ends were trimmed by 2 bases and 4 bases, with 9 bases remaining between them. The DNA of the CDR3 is TGTGCCTGGAGTCGACAGCCAAATCAGCCCCAGCATTTT. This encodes CAWSRQPNQPQHF. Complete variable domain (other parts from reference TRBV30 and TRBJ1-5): SQTIHQWPATLVQPVGSPLSLECTVEGTSNPNLYWYRQAAGRGLQLLFYSVGIGQISSEVPQNLSASRPQDRQFILSSKKLLLSDSGFYLCAWSRQPNQPQHFGDGTRLSIL.

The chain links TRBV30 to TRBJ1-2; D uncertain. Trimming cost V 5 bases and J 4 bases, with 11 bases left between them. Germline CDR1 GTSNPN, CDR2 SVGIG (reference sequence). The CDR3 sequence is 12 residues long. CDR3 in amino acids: CAWGKDVYGYTF. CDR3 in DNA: TGTGCCTGGGGGAAGGACGTCTATGGCTACACCTTC. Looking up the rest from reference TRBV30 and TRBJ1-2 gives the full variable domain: SQTIHQWPATLVQPVGSPLSLECTVEGTSNPNLYWYRQAAGRGLQLLFYSVGIGQISSEVPQNLSASRPQDRQFILSSKKLLLSDSGFYLCAWGKDVYGYTFGSGTRLTVV.

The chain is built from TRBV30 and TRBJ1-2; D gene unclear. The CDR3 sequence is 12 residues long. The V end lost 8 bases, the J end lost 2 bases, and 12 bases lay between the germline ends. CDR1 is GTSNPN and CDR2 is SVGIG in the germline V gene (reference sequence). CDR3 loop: CARGSTNYGYTF. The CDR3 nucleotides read TGTGCCCGCGGCAGCACCAACTATGGCTACACCTTC.

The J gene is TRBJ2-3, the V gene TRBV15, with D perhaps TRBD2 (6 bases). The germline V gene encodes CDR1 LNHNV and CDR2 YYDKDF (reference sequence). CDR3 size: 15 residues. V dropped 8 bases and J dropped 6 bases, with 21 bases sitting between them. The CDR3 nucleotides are TGTGCCACCGGTGTTGGGACTCCGCCTACGGATACGCAGTATTTT. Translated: CATGVGTPPTDTQYF. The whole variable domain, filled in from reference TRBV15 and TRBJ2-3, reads DAMVIQNPRYQVTQFGKPVTLSCSQTLNHNVMYWYQQKSSQAPKLLFHYYDKDFNNEADTPDNFQSRRPNTSFCFLDIRSPGLGDTAMYLCATGVGTPPTDTQYFGPGTRLTVL.

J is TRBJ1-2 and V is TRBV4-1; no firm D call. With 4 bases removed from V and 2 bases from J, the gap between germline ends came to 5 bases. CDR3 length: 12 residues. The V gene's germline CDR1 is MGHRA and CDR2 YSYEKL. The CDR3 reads CASSPDNYGYTF. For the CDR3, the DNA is TGCGCCAGCAGCCCCGACAACTATGGCTACACCTTC.

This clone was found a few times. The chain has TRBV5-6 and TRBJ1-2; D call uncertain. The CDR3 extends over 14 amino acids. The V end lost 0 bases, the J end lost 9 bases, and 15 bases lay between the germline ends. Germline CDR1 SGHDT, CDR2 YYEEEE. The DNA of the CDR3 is TGTGCCAGCAGCTTGGGAGGTCCGTCGAGAAGCTACACCTTC. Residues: CASSLGGPSRSYTF.

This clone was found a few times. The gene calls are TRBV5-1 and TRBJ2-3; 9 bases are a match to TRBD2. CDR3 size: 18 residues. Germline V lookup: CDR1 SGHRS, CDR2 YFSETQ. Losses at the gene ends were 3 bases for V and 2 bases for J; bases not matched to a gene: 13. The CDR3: CASSSYSQAGGITDTQYF. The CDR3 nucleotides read TGCGCCAGCAGCTCCTACTCCCAGGCGGGGGGGATCACAGATACGCAGTATTTT.

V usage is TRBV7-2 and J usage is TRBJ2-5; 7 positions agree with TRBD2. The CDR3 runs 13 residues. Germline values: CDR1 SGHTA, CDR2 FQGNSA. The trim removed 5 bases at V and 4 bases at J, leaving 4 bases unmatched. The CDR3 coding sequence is TGTGCCAGCAGCCAGTCGGGGGGAGAGACCCAGTACTTC. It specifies CASSQSGGETQYF.

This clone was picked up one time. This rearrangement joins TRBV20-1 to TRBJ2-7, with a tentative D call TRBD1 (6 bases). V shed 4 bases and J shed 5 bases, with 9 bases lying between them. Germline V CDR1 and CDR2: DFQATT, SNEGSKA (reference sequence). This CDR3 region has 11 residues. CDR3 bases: TGCAGTGCTAAACAGGGCGACGAGCAGTACTTC. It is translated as CSAKQGDEQYF.

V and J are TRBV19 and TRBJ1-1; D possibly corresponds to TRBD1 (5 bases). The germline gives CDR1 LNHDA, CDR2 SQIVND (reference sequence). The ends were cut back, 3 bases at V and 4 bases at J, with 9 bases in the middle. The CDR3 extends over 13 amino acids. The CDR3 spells CASSMGVGTEAFF. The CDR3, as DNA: TGTGCCAGTAGTATGGGGGTCGGCACTGAAGCTTTCTTT.

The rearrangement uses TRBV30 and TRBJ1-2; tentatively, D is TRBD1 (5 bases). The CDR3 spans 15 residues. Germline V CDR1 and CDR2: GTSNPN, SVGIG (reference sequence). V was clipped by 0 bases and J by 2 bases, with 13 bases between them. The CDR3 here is CAWSVTRRVNYGYTF. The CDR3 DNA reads TGTGCCTGGAGTGTAACTCGCAGGGTAAACTATGGCTACACCTTC.

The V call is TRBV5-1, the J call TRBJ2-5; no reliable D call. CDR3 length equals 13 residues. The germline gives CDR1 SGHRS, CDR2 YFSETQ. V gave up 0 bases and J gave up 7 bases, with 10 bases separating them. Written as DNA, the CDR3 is TGCGCCAGCAGCTTGGAGGGCCACGGGACCCAGTACTTC. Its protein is CASSLEGHGTQYF.

The DNA of the CDR3 is TGTGCCAGCAGTAACCCCGGGACAGGGCCCCAGCATTTT. Its protein product is CASSNPGTGPQHF. The rearrangement uses TRBV27 and TRBJ1-5; 8 bases map to TRBD1. Trimming removed 5 bases from V and 9 bases from J; junction bases left unmatched: 6. Germline-derived CDR1 and CDR2 are MNHEY and SMNVEV (reference sequence). The CDR3 runs 13 residues.

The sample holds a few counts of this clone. The CDR3, as DNA: TGTGCCAGCTCACCCTATCGAGGTCTAGGAGATACGCAGTATTTT. It specifies CASSPYRGLGDTQYF. The gene calls are TRBV18 and TRBJ2-3; D gene ambiguous. The germline V and J ends were trimmed by 3 bases and 5 bases, with 15 bases remaining between them. There are 15 residues in the CDR3. Per germline, CDR1 KGHSH and CDR2 LQKENI.

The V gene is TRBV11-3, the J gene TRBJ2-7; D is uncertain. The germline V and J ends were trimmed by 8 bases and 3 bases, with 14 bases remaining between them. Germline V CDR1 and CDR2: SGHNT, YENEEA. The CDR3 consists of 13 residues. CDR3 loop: CASGVDVIYEQYF. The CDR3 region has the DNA TGTGCCAGCGGTGTAGACGTTATCTACGAGCAGTACTTC.

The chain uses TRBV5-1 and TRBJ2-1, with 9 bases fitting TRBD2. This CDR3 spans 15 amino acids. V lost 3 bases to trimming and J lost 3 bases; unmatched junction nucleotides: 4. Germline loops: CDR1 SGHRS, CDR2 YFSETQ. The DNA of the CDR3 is TGCGCCAGCAGCTCGGAGCGGGGGGTCTACAATGAGCAGTTCTTC. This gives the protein CASSSERGVYNEQFF.

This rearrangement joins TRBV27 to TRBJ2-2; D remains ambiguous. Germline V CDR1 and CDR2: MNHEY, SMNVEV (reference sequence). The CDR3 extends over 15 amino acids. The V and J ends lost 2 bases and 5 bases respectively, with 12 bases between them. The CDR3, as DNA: TGTGCCAGCAGTTTAAGATCGTTGGGGACCGGGGAGCTGTTTTTT. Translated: CASSLRSLGTGELFF.

The CDR3 protein is CAWSGQGAGEQYF. In DNA form, the CDR3 reads TGTGCCTGGAGCGGGCAGGGGGCTGGGGAGCAGTACTTC. The chain employs TRBV30 and TRBJ2-7, with 8 bases identical to TRBD1. There are 13 residues in the CDR3. The V and J ends lost 3 bases and 7 bases, in that order; junction bases with no gene match: 8. Germline V CDR1 and CDR2: GTSNPN, SVGIG (reference sequence).

The CDR3 protein is CASSLSNGRFQETQYF. The CDR3 bases are TGCGCCAGCAGCCTAAGTAACGGAAGATTCCAAGAGACCCAGTACTTC. The rearrangement links TRBV5-1 to TRBJ2-5; no firm D call. Trimming cost V 4 bases and J 1 base, with 17 bases left between them. CDR1 is SGHRS, CDR2 YFSETQ, per germline. CDR3 length equals 16 residues.

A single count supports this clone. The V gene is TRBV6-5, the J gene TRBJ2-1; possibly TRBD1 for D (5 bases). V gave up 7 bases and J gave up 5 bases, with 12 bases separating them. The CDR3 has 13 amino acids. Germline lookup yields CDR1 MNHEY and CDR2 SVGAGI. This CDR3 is CASMGQQNNEQFF. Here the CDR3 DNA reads TGTGCCAGCATGGGGCAGCAGAACAATGAGCAGTTCTTC.

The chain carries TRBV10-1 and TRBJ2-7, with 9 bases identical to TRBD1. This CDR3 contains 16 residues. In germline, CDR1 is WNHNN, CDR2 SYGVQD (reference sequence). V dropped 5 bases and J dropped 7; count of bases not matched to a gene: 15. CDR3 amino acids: CASSNFGTGRPWEQYF. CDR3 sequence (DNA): TGCGCCAGCAGTAACTTCGGGACAGGGAGACCTTGGGAGCAGTACTTC.

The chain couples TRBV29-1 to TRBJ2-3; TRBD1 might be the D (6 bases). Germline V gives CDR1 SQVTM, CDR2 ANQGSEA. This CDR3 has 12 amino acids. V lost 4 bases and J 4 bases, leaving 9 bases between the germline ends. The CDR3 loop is CSVARGADTQYF. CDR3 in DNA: TGCAGCGTTGCCAGGGGAGCAGATACGCAGTATTTT.

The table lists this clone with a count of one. CDR3 residues: CASSFQGTDSPLHF. The CDR3, as DNA: TGCGCCAGCAGCTTCCAGGGGACTGATTCACCCCTCCACTTT. The chain is built from TRBV5-1 and TRBJ1-6, with D possibly being TRBD1 (6 bases). The CDR3 is 14 residues long. V dropped 2 bases and J dropped 8 bases, with 11 bases sitting between them. CDR1 and CDR2 (germline): SGHRS, YFSETQ.

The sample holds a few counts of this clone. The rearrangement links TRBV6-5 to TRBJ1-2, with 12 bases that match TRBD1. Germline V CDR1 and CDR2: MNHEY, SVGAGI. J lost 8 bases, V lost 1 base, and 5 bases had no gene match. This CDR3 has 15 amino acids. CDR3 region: CASSYLGQGAQGYTF. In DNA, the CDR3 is TGTGCCAGCAGTTACTTGGGACAGGGGGCGCAAGGCTACACCTTC.

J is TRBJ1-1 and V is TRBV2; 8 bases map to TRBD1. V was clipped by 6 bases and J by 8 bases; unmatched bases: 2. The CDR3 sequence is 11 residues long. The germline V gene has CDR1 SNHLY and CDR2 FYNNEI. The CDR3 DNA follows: TGTGCCAGCAGACCAGGGGGCGAAGCTTTCTTT. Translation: CASRPGGEAFF.

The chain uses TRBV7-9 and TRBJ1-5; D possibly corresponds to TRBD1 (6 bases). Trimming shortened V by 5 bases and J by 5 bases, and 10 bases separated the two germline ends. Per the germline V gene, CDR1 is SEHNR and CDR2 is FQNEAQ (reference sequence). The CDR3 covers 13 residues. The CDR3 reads CASSRQADQPQHF. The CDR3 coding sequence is TGTGCCAGCAGCCGACAGGCCGATCAGCCCCAGCATTTT. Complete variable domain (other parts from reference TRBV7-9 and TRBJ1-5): DTGVSQNPRHKITKRGQNVTFRCDPISEHNRLYWYRQTLGQGPEFLTYFQNEAQLEKSRLLSDRFSAERPKGSFSTLEIQRTEQGDSAMYLCASSRQADQPQHFGDGTRLSIL.